Each of the 17 T cell receptor beta chains below was sequenced from the same sample in a study of beta chain features in type 1 diabetes. The sequenced template was cDNA made from the entire isolated RNA. Clones were sequenced by immunoSEQ multiplex PCR, and TCRdb holds only the in-frame ones, with some missing. Of around 250,000 clones in the sample, around 14% were seen once. What was sequenced was naive CD4+ T cells from blood. The receptors originated from a woman aged 35 to 49 in good health.

The chain has TRBV6-1 and TRBJ2-7; 8 nucleotides line up with TRBD1. V gave up 7 bases and J gave up 6 bases; unmatched junction bases: 5. CDR1 and CDR2 (germline): MNHNS, SASEGT. The CDR3 runs 12 residues. CDR3 nucleotides: TGTGCCAGCACCAGAACAGGGGGCGAGCAGTACTTC. The encoded protein is CASTRTGGEQYF.

This clone has ten or more counts. The DNA for the CDR3 is TGCGCCAGGGTGTCGGGGGGAACGCAGTATTTT. It is translated as CARVSGGTQYF. The chain is built from TRBV4-1 and TRBJ2-3; 7 nucleotides align to TRBD2. CDR3 length equals 11 residues. Germline values: CDR1 MGHRA, CDR2 YSYEKL. V was pared by 9 bases and J by 9 bases, with 6 bases of the junction left unmatched.

CDR3 amino acids: CASSRTGVTDTQYF. In DNA form, the CDR3 reads TGTGCCAGCAGCCGAACTGGAGTAACAGATACGCAGTATTTT. The V and J genes are TRBV7-6 and TRBJ2-3; D unclear. The CDR3 consists of 14 residues. V was pared by 5 bases and J by 3 bases, with 12 bases between. The V gene's germline CDR1 is SGHVS and CDR2 FNYEAQ.

This clone was seen a handful of times. This chain joins TRBV7-2 and TRBJ2-3; no firm D call. This CDR3 is 15 amino acids long. Germline CDR1 is SGHTA and CDR2 is FQGNSA. Trimming stripped 1 base from V and 3 bases from J, with 11 bases between. CDR3 nucleotides: TGTGCCAGCAGCTTAGAGGCCGACTGGACAGATACGCAGTATTTT. As protein: CASSLEADWTDTQYF.

The chain uses TRBV6-1 and TRBJ1-2; 8 bases match TRBD1. The CDR3 consists of 13 residues. Germline loops: CDR1 MNHNS, CDR2 SASEGT. J was trimmed by 6 bases and V by 6 bases; bases with no gene match: 6. The CDR3 DNA sequence: TGTGCCAGCAGGGGTACAGGGGGACATGGCTACACCTTC. Residues: CASRGTGGHGYTF.

The rearrangement uses TRBV6-1 and TRBJ1-3; no clear D gene. The CDR3 loop spans 13 amino acids. V lost 7 bases, J lost 4 bases, and 11 bases lay in between. Germline V CDR1 and CDR2: MNHNS, SASEGT. This chain's CDR3 is CASIPGYGNTIYF. The CDR3 nucleotides are TGTGCCAGCATTCCGGGTTACGGAAACACCATATATTTT.

The chain recombines TRBV5-1 with TRBJ2-5; no clear D gene. Between the trimmed V and J ends, which lost 0 bases and 1 base, there was a span of 7 bases. This CDR3 spans 14 amino acids. Germline values: CDR1 SGHRS, CDR2 YFSETQ. Written as DNA, the CDR3 is TGCGCCAGCAGCTTGGTACAGATCCAAGAGACCCAGTACTTC. Protein product: CASSLVQIQETQYF.

The rearrangement links TRBV10-2 to TRBJ2-4, with D possibly TRBD1 on 6 matching bases. This CDR3 is 16 amino acids long. V lost 2 bases to trimming and J lost 0 bases, with 11 bases between them. Per germline, CDR1 WSHSY and CDR2 SAAADI. In nucleotides, the CDR3 is TGCGCCAGCAGTGAGGCAGGGGTAATAGCCAAAAACATTCAGTACTTC. This sequence encodes CASSEAGVIAKNIQYF.

This clone has a handful of counts. V gene TRBV5-1 combines with J gene TRBJ2-7; a weak D match, TRBD1 (7 bases). From germline, CDR1 is SGHRS and CDR2 YFSETQ. Trimming removed 4 bases from V and 4 bases from J, with 15 bases in between. CDR3 length: 14 amino acids. CDR3 coding DNA: TGCGCCAGCAGCCCCCAGGGGGACTTTTACGAGCAGTACTTC. This codes for CASSPQGDFYEQYF. Variable domain in full (rest from reference TRBV5-1 and TRBJ2-7): KAGVTQTPRYLIKTRGQQVTLSCSPISGHRSVSWYQQTPGQGLQFLFEYFSETQRNKGNFPGRFSGRQFSNSRSEMNVSTLELGDSALYLCASSPQGDFYEQYFGPGTRLTVT.

DNA for the CDR3: TGCGCCAGCAGCCAAGTTGGCAGGGGATTCGCCGGGGAGCTGTTTTTT. Its protein is CASSQVGRGFAGELFF. The J gene is TRBJ2-2, the V gene TRBV4-3; D perhaps matches TRBD1 (6 bases). CDR1 LGHNA and CDR2 YSLEER come from the germline V gene. Deletions cut 1 base from V and 6 bases from J, with 15 bases between. The CDR3 loop spans 16 amino acids.

CDR3: CASSEGGDGYGYTF. The CDR3 region has the DNA TGTGCCAGCAGTGAGGGGGGGGATGGCTATGGCTACACCTTC. This chain joins TRBV2 and TRBJ1-2; maybe TRBD1 (5 bases). Germline CDR1 and CDR2: SNHLY and FYNNEI. The V gene lost 3 bases and the J gene lost 4 bases, with 12 bases spanning the gap. This CDR3 has 14 residues.

This clone was seen many times. This sequence joins TRBV29-1 and TRBJ2-4; 7 bases are shared with TRBD2. V shed 5 bases and J 9 bases; nucleotides not matched to a gene: 13. The germline gives CDR1 SQVTM, CDR2 ANQGSEA. This CDR3 contains 14 residues. The DNA for the CDR3 is TGCAGCGTTCTCCCCCCGGGGGGATCAAGCATTCAGTACTTC. This codes for CSVLPPGGSSIQYF. Full variable domain (outside the CDR3, taken from reference TRBV29-1 and TRBJ2-4): SAVISQKPSRDICQRGTSLTIQCQVDSQVTMMFWYRQQPGQSLTLIATANQGSEATYESGFVIDKFPISRPNLTFSTLTVSNMSPEDSSIYLCSVLPPGGSSIQYFGAGTRLSVL.

This chain uses TRBV7-2 with TRBJ2-5; 9 bases map to TRBD2. Trimming at V came to 5 bases and at J to 4 bases, leaving 14 bases not matched to a gene. CDR3 length: 17 amino acids. CDR1 is SGHTA and CDR2 is FQGNSA in the germline V gene. The CDR3 spells CASSPGSVQRGVETQYF. The CDR3 bases are TGTGCCAGCAGCCCCGGCTCCGTCCAGCGGGGGGTAGAGACCCAGTACTTC.

This clone was picked up a small number of times. The chain couples TRBV2 to TRBJ1-1; the D gene is possibly TRBD1 (6 bases). Trimming took 8 bases from V and 1 from J, leaving 17 bases between them. The CDR3 extends over 15 amino acids. CDR1 and CDR2 (germline): SNHLY, FYNNEI. CDR3 protein: CASQIQGAENTEAFF. The CDR3 DNA is TGTGCCAGCCAAATACAGGGCGCGGAGAACACTGAAGCTTTCTTT. The variable domain in full, with the rest retrieved from reference TRBV2 and TRBJ1-1, is EPEVTQTPSHQVTQMGQEVILRCVPISNHLYFYWYRQILGQKVEFLVSFYNNEISEKSEIFDDQFSVERPDGSNFTLKIRSTKLEDSAMYFCASQIQGAENTEAFFGQGTRLTVV.

CDR3 loop: CASSEQTGAGNTIYF. The CDR3 region has the DNA TGTGCCAGCAGCGAACAAACAGGGGCTGGAAACACCATATATTTT. The chain carries TRBV2 and TRBJ1-3; the match to TRBD1 covers 7 bases. Trimming took 6 bases from V and 2 from J; bases not matched to a gene: 7. Germline V CDR1 and CDR2: SNHLY, FYNNEI. The CDR3 spans 15 residues.

This clone was observed a handful of times. The rearrangement uses TRBV18 and TRBJ1-4, with 7 nucleotides matching TRBD1. The CDR3 has 13 amino acids. With V trimmed by 6 bases and J by 3 bases, 1 base remained unmatched. Germline V gives CDR1 KGHSH, CDR2 LQKENI. The CDR3 spells CASSGQPNEKLFF. The CDR3, as DNA: TGTGCCAGCTCGGGACAGCCTAATGAAAAACTGTTTTTT.

DNA of the CDR3: TGTGCCAGTAGTACCCCCGGGACAGGGGGCGTGACTGAAGCTTTCTTT. Protein sequence: CASSTPGTGGVTEAFF. V usage is TRBV19 and J usage is TRBJ1-1; 12 positions match TRBD1. The CDR3 loop spans 16 amino acids. The germline V gene has CDR1 LNHDA and CDR2 SQIVND (reference sequence). V shed 4 bases, J shed 5 bases, and the junction held 8 bases outside the gene matches. The full variable domain, rest sourced from reference TRBV19 and TRBJ1-1, is DGGITQSPKYLFRKEGQNVTLSCEQNLNHDAMYWYRQDPGQGLRLIYYSQIVNDFQKGDIAEGYSVSREKKESFPLTVTSAQKNPTAFYLCASSTPGTGGVTEAFFGQGTRLTVV.